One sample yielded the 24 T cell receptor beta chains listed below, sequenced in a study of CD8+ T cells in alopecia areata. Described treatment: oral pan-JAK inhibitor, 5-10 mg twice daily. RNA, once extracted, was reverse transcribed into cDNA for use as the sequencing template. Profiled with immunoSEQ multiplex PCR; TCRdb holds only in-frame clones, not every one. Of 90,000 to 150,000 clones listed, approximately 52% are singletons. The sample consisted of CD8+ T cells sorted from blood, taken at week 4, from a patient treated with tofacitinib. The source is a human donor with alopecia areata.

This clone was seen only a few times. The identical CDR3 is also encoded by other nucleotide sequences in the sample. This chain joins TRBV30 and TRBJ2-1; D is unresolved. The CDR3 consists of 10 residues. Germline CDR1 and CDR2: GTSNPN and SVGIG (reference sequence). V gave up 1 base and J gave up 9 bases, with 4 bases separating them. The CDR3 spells CAWSGGEQFF. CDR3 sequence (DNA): TGTGCCTGGAGTGGGGGTGAGCAGTTCTTC.

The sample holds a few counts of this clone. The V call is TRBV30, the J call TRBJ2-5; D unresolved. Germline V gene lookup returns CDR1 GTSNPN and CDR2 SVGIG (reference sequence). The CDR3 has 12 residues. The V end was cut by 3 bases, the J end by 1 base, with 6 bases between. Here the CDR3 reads CAWSAAQETQYF. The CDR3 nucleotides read TGTGCCTGGAGCGCGGCCCAAGAGACCCAGTACTTC.

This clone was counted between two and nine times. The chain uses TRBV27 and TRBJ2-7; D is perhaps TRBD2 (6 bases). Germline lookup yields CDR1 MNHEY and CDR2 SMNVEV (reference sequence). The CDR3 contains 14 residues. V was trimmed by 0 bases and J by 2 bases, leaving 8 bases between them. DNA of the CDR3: TGTGCCAGCAGTTTATCAGGGACTCCCTACGAGCAGTACTTC. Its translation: CASSLSGTPYEQYF.

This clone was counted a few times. CDR3 nucleotides: TGTGCCACCAGCAGGAAAAGATTAAGGAACAATGAGCAGTTCTTC. Residues: CATSRKRLRNNEQFF. This sequence joins TRBV15 and TRBJ2-1; no firm D call. Trimming removed 3 bases at V and 5 bases at J, with 14 bases between. Germline-derived CDR1 and CDR2 are LNHNV and YYDKDF (reference sequence). This CDR3 comprises 15 residues.

The DNA for the CDR3 is TGTGCCAGCAGCGTAGATGGACTAGCTGGAGCAGATACGCAGTATTTT. The encoded protein is CASSVDGLAGADTQYF. The chain couples TRBV9 to TRBJ2-3, with 8 bases identical to TRBD2. With V trimmed by 0 bases and J by 4 bases, 7 bases remained unmatched. The CDR3 is made up of 16 amino acids. Germline lookup yields CDR1 SGDLS and CDR2 YYNGEE.

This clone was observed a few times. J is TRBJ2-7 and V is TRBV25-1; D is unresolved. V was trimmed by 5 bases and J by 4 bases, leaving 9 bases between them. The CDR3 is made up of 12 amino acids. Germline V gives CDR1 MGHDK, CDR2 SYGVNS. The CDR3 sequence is CASSSGAYEQYF. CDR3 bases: TGTGCCAGCAGTAGTGGAGCTTACGAGCAGTACTTC.

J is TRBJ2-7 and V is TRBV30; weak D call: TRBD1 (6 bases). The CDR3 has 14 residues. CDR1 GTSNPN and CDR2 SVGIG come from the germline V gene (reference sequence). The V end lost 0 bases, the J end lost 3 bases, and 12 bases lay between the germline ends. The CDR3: CAWSVQDRFYEQYF. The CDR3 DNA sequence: TGTGCCTGGAGTGTACAGGACAGATTCTACGAGCAGTACTTC.

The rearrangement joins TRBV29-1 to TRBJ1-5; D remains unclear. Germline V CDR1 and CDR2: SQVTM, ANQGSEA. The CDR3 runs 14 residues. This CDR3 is CRAKKTGSNQPQHF. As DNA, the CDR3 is TGCAGAGCTAAAAAGACTGGCAGCAATCAGCCCCAGCATTTT.

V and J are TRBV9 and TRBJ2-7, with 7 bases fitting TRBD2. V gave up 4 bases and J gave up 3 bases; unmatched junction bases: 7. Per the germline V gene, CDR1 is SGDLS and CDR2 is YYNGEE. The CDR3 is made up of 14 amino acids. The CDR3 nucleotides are TGTGCCAGCAGCAGCGGGGTATCCCTCTACGAGCAGTACTTC. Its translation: CASSSGVSLYEQYF. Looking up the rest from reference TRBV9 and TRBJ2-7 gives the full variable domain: DSGVTQTPKHLITATGQRVTLRCSPRSGDLSVYWYQQSLDQGLQFLIQYYNGEERAKGNILERFSAQQFPDLHSELNLSSLELGDSALYFCASSSGVSLYEQYFGPGTRLTVT.

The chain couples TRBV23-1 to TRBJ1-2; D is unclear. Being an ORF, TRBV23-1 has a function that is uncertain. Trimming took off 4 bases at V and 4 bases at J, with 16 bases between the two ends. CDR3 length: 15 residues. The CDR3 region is CASSRRNGILYGYTF. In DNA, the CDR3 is TGCGCCAGCAGTCGCAGGAACGGGATCCTCTATGGCTACACCTTC.

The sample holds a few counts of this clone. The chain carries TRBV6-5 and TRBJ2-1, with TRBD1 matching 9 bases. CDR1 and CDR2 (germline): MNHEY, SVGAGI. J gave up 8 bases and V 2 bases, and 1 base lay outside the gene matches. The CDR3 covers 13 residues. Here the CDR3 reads CASSYGQGYEQFF. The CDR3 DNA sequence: TGTGCCAGCAGTTACGGACAGGGGTATGAGCAGTTCTTC.

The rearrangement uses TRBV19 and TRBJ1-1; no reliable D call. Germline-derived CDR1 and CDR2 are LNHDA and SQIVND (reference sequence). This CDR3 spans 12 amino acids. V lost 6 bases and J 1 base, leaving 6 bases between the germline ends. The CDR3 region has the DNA TGTGCCAGTAGCCACGGGAACACTGAAGCTTTCTTT. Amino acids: CASSHGNTEAFF.

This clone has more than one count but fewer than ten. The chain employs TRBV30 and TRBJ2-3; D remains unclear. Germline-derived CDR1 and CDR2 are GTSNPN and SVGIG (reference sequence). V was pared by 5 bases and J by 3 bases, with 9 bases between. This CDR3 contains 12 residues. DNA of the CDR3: TGTGCCTGGGAGGCCGCAACAGATACGCAGTATTTT. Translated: CAWEAATDTQYF. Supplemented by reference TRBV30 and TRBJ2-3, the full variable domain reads SQTIHQWPATLVQPVGSPLSLECTVEGTSNPNLYWYRQAAGRGLQLLFYSVGIGQISSEVPQNLSASRPQDRQFILSSKKLLLSDSGFYLCAWEAATDTQYFGPGTRLTVL.

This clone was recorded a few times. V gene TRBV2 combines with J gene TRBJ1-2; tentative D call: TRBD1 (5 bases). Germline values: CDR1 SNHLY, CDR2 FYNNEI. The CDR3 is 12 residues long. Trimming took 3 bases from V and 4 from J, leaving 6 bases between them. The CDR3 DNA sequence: TGTGCCAGCAGTGACAGGGCCTATGGCTACACCTTC. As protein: CASSDRAYGYTF.

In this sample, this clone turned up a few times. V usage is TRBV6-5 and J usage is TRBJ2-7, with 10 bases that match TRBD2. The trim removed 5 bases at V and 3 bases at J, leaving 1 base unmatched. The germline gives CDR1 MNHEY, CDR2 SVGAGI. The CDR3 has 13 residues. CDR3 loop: CASSIAGGYEQYF. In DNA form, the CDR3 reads TGTGCCAGCAGTATAGCGGGGGGCTACGAGCAGTACTTC.

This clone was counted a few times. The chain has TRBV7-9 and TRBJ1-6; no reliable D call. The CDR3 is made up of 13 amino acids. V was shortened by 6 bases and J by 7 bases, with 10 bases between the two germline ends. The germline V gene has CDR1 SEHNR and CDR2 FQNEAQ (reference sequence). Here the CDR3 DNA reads TGTGCCAGCAGACTCCCGACCAATTCACCCCTCCACTTT. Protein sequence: CASRLPTNSPLHF.

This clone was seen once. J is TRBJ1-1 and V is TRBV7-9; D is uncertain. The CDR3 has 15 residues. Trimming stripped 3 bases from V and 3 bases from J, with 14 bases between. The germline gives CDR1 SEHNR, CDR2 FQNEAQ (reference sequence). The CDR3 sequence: CASSLLMSGDTEAFF. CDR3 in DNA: TGTGCCAGCAGCTTGTTGATGAGTGGGGACACTGAAGCTTTCTTT.

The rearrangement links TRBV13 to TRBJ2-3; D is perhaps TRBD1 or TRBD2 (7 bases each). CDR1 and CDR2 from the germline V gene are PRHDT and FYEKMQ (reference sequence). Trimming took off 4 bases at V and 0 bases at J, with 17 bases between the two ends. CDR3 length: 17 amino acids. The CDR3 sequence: CASSSPTGEGSTDTQYF. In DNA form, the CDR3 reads TGTGCCAGCAGCTCCCCCACAGGGGAGGGGAGCACAGATACGCAGTATTTT.

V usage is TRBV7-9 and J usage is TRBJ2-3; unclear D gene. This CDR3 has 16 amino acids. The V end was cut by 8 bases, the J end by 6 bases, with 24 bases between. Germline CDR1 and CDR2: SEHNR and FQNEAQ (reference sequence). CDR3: CASVEDSAFPSDTQYF. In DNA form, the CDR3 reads TGTGCCAGCGTTGAAGACTCCGCATTTCCGTCGGATACGCAGTATTTT. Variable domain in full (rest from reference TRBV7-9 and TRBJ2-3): DTGVSQNPRHKITKRGQNVTFRCDPISEHNRLYWYRQTLGQGPEFLTYFQNEAQLEKSRLLSDRFSAERPKGSFSTLEIQRTEQGDSAMYLCASVEDSAFPSDTQYFGPGTRLTVL.

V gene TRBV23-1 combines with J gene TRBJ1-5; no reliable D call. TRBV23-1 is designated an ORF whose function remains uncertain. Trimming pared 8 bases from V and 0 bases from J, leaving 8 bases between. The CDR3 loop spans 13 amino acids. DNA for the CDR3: TGCGCCAGCTGCCCGGCTAGCAATCAGCCCCAGCATTTT. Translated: CASCPASNQPQHF.

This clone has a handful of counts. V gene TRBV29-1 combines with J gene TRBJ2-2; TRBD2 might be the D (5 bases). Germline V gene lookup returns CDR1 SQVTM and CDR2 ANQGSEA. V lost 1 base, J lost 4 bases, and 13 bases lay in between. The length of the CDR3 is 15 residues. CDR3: CSVEGGRAATGELFF. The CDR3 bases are TGCAGCGTTGAAGGAGGGCGGGCGGCCACCGGGGAGCTGTTTTTT.

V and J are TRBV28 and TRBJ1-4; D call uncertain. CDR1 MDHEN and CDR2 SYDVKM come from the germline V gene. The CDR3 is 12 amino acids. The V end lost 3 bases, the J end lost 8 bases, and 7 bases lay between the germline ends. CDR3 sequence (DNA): TGTGCCAGCAGTTTCCCGGCCGAAAAACTGTTTTTT. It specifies CASSFPAEKLFF.

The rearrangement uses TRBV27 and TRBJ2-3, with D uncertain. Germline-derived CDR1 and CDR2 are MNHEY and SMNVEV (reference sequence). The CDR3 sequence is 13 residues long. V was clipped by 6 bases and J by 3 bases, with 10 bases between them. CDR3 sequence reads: CASREGLTDTQYF. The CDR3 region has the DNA TGTGCCAGCAGAGAAGGGTTGACAGATACGCAGTATTTT.

The CDR3 nucleotides read TGTGCCAGCAGCTTAAGTGACCATGATACGCAGTATTTT. Protein: CASSLSDHDTQYF. This sequence joins TRBV7-9 and TRBJ2-3; D unclear. Germline V gene lookup returns CDR1 SEHNR and CDR2 FQNEAQ (reference sequence). The length of the CDR3 is 13 residues. Trimming cost V 2 bases and J 6 bases, with 9 bases left between them.